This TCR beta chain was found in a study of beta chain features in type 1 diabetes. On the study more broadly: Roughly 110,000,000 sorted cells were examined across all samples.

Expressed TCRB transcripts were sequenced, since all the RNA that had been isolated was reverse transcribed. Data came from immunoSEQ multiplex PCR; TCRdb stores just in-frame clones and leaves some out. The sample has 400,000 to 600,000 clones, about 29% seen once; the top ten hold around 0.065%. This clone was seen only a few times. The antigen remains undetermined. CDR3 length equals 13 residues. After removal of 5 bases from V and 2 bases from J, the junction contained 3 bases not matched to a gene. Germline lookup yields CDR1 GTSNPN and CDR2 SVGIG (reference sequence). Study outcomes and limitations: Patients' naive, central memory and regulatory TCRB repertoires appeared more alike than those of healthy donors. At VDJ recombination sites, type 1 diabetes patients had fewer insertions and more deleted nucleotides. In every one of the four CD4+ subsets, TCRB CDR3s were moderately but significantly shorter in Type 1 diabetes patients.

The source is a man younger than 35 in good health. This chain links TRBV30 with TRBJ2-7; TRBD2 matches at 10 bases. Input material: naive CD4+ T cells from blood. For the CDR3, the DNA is TGTGCCTGGGAAAGCGGGAGGGCCTACGAGCAGTACTTC. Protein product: CAWESGRAYEQYF.